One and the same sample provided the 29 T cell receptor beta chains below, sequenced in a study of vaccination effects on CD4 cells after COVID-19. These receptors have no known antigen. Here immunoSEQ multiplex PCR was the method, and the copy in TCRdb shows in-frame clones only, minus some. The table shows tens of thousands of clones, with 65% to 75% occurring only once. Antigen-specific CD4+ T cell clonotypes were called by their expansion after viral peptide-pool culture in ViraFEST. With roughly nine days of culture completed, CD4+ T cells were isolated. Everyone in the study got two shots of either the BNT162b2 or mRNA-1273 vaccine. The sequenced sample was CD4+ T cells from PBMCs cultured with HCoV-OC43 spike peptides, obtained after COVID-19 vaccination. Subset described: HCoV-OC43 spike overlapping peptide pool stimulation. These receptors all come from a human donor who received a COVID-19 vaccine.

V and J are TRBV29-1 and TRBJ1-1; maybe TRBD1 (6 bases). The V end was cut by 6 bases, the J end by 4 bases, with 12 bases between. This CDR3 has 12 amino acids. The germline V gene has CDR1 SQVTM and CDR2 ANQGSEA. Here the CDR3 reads CSVRIRGTEAFF. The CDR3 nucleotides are TGCAGCGTAAGAATCAGGGGCACTGAAGCTTTCTTT.

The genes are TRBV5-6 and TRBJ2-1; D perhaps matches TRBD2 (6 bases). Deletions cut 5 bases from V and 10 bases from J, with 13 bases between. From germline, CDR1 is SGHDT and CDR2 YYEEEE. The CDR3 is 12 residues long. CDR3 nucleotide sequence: TGTGCCAGCAGTATACTAGCTGCCGAGCAGTTCTTC. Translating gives CASSILAAEQFF.

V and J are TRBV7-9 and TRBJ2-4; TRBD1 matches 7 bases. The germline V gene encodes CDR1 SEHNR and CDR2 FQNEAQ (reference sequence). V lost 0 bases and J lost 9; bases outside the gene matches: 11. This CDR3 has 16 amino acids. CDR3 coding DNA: TGTGCCAGCAGCTTAGCGGGTGCGAGACAGGGCGTCATTCAGTACTTC. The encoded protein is CASSLAGARQGVIQYF.

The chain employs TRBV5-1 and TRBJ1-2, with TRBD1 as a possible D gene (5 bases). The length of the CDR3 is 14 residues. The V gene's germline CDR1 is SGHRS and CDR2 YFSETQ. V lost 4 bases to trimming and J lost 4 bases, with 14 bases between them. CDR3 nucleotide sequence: TGCGCCAGCAGCCCGACAGTCCCCGTCTATGGCTACACCTTC. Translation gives CASSPTVPVYGYTF.

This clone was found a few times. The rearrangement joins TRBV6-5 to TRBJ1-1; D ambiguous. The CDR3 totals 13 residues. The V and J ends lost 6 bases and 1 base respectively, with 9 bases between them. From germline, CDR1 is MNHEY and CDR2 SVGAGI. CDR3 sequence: CASRNPGNTEAFF. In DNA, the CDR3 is TGTGCCAGCAGAAACCCAGGGAACACTGAAGCTTTCTTT.

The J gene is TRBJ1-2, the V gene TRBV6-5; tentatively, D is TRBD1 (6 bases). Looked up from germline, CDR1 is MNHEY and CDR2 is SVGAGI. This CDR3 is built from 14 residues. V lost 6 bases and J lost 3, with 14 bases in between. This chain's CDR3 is CASRIPGAYYGYTF. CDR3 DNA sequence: TGTGCCAGCAGGATTCCAGGGGCTTACTATGGCTACACCTTC.

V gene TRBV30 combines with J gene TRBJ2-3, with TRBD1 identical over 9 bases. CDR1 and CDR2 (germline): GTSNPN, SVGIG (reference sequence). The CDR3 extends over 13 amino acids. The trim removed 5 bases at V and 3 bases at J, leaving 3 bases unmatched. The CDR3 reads CAWGTGRTDTQYF. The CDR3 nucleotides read TGTGCCTGGGGGACAGGGAGAACAGATACGCAGTATTTT.

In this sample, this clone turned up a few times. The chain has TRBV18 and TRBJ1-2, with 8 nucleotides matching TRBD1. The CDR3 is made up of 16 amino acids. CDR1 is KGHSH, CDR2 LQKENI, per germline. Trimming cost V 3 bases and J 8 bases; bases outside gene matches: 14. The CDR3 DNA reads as TGTGCCAGCTCACCTTATCTTCCGGGACAGGATGACGGCTACACCTTC. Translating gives CASSPYLPGQDDGYTF.

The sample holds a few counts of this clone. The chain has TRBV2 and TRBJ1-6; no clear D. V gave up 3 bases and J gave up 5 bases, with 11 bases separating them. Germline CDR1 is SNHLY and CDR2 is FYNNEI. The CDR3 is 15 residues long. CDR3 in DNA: TGTGCCAGCAGTGACTGGGCCGGAGATAATTCACCCCTCCACTTT. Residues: CASSDWAGDNSPLHF.

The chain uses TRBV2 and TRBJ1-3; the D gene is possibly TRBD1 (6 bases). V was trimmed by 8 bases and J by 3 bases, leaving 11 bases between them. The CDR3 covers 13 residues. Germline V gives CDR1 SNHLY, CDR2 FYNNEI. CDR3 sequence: CASYRDIGNTIYF. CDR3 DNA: TGTGCCAGCTACCGGGACATTGGAAACACCATATATTTT.

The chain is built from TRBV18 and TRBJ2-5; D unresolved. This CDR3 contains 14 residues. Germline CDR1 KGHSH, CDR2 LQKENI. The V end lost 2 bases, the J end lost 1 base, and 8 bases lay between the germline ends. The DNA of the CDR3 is TGTGCCAGCTCACCAGGGTTATTCCAAGAGACCCAGTACTTC. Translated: CASSPGLFQETQYF.

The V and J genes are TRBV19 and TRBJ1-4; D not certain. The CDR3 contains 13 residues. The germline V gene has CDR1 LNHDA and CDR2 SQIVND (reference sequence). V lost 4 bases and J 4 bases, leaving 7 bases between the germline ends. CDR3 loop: CASSRDLNEKLFF. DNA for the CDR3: TGTGCCAGTAGTAGGGATCTTAATGAAAAACTGTTTTTT.

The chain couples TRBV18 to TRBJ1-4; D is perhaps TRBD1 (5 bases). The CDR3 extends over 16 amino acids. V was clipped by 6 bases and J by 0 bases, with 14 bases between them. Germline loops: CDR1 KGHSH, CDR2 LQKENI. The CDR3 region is CASSRGSAATNEKLFF. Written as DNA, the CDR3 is TGTGCCAGCTCCCGGGGGTCTGCCGCAACTAATGAAAAACTGTTTTTT.

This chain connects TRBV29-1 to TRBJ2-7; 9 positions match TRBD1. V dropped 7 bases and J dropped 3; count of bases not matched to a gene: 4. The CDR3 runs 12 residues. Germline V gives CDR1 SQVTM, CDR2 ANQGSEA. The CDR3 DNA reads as TGCAGCGGATGGGACAGGGACTACGAGCAGTACTTC. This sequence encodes CSGWDRDYEQYF.

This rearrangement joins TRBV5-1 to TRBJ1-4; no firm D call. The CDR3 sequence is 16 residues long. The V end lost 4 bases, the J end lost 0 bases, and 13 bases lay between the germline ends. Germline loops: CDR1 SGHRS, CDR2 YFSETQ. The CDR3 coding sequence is TGCGCCAGCAGCCCCCAGGTCCGGGCAACTAATGAAAAACTGTTTTTT. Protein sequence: CASSPQVRATNEKLFF.

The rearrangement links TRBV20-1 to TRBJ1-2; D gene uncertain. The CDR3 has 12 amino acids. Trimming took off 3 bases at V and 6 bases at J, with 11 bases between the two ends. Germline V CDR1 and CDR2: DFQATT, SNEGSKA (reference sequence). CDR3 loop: CSASWGLNGYTF. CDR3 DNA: TGCAGTGCTAGTTGGGGTCTTAATGGCTACACCTTC.

CDR3 residues: CASSLGYSGRVETQYF. CDR3 sequence (DNA): TGTGCCAGCAGCTTAGGATATAGCGGGAGGGTCGAGACCCAGTACTTC. This chain connects TRBV11-2 to TRBJ2-5; 11 bases match TRBD2. The V gene's germline CDR1 is SGHAT and CDR2 FQNNGV. This CDR3 comprises 16 residues. J lost 5 bases, V lost 1 base, and 6 bases had no gene match.

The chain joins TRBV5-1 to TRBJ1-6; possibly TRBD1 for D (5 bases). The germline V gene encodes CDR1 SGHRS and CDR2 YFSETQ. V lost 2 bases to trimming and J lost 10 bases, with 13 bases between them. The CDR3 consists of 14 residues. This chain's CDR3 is CASSFDRGPSPLHF. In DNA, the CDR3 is TGCGCCAGCAGCTTTGACCGGGGACCCTCACCCCTCCACTTT.

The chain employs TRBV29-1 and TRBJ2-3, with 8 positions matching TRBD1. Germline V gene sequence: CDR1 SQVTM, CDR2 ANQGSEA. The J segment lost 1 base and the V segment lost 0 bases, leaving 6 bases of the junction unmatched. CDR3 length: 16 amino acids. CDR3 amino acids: CSVEDIKTGGTDTQYF. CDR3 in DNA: TGCAGCGTTGAAGATATAAAGACAGGGGGCACAGATACGCAGTATTTT.

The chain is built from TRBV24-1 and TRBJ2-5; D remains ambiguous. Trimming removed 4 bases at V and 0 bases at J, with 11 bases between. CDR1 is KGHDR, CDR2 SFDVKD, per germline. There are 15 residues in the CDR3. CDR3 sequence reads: CATSDPGSDQETQYF. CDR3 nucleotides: TGTGCCACCAGTGACCCCGGATCTGACCAAGAGACCCAGTACTTC.

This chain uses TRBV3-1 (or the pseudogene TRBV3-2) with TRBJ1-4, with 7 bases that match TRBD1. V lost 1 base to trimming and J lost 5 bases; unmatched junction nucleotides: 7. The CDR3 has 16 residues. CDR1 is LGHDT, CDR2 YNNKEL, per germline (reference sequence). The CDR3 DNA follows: TGTGCCAGCAGCCAAGGTATGGGACAGTCGAATGAAAAACTGTTTTTT. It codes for CASSQGMGQSNEKLFF.

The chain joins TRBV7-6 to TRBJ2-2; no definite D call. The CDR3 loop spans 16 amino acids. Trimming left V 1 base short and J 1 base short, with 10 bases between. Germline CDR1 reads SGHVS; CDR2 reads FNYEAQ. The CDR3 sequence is CASSLVPVRNTGELFF. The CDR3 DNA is TGTGCCAGCAGCTTAGTCCCCGTCAGGAACACCGGGGAGCTGTTTTTT. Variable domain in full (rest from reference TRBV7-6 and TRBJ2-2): GAGVSQSPRYKVTKRGQDVALRCDPISGHVSLYWYRQALGQGPEFLTYFNYEAQQDKSGLPNDRFSAERPEGSISTLTIQRTEQRDSAMYRCASSLVPVRNTGELFFGEGSRLTVL.

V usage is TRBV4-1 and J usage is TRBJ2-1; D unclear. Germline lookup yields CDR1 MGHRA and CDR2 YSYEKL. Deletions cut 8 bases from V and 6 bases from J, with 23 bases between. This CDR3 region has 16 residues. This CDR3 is CASAGPQQTLRNEQFF. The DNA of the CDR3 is TGCGCCAGCGCCGGGCCTCAACAAACCCTACGCAATGAGCAGTTCTTC.

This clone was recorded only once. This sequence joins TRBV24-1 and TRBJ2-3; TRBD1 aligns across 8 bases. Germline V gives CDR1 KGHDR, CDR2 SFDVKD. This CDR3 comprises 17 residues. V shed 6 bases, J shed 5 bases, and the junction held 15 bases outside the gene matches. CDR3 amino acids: CATSRYSTGGGRDTQYF. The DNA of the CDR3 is TGTGCCACCAGTAGGTACTCTACAGGGGGAGGAAGAGATACGCAGTATTTT.

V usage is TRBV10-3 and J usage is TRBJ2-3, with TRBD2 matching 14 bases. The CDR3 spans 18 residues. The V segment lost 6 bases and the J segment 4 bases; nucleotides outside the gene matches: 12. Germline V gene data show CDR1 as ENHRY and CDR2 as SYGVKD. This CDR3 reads CAISAGTSGRDPPDTQYF. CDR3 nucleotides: TGTGCCATCAGCGCCGGGACTAGCGGGAGAGATCCCCCAGATACGCAGTATTTT.

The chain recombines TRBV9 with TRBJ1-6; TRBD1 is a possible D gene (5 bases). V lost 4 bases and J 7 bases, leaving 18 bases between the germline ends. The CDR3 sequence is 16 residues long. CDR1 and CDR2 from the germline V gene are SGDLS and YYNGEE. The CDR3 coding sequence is TGTGCCAGCAGCCCCCGGCAGGGACTAGGGAATTCACCCCTCCACTTT. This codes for CASSPRQGLGNSPLHF.

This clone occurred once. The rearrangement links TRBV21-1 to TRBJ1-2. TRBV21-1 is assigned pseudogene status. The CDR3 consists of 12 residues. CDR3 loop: CASSKANYGYTF. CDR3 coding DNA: TGTGCCAGCAGCAAAGCTAACTATGGCTACACCTTC.

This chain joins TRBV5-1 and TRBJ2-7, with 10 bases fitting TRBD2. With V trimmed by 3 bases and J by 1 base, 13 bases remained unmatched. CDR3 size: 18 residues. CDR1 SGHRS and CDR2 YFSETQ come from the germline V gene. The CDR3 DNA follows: TGCGCCAGCAGCTCCAATTCACCGGGACTAGCGTCATCCTACGAGCAGTACTTC. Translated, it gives CASSSNSPGLASSYEQYF.

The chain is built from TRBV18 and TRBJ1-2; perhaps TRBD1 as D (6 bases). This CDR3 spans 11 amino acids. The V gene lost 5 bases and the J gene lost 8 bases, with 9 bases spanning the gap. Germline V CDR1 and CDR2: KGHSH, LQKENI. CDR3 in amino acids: CASSNTGGYTF. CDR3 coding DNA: TGTGCCAGCTCAAACACAGGGGGCTACACCTTC.